This T cell receptor beta chain was identified during a study of PD-1 blockade in mismatch repair-deficient tumors. About the study: Patients had approximately 11 mismatch repair-deficient cancer types and were previously treated and progressing. Findings and caveats of the study: Tumor-resident clones, often undetectable pretreatment in blood, expanded then contracted after pembrolizumab.

Notes on this clone: As yet, its antigen is unknown.

TCRdb keeps only in-frame clones here, not all; method: immunoSEQ multiplex PCR. Seen here are around 51,000 clones, roughly 80% observed once, and the top ten hold less than 9%. The V and J ends lost 4 bases and 9 bases, in that order; junction bases with no gene match: 15. Germline lookup yields CDR1 SGHRS and CDR2 YFSETQ. The CDR3 extends over 17 amino acids. Sequenced material: peripheral blood, taken less than 21 weeks after starting pembrolizumab. The V gene is TRBV5-1, the J gene TRBJ2-1, with 11 bases fitting TRBD2. The receptor was derived from an adult with mismatch repair-deficient cancer. This CDR3 reads CASSPRPGTSGTGEQFF. The CDR3 DNA is TGCGCCAGCAGCCCCAGACCCGGGACTAGCGGAACGGGTGAGCAGTTCTTC.